Listed below are T cell receptor beta chains from one sample, sequenced in a study of Ad26.COV2.S vaccination and SARS-CoV-2 variants. Here immunoSEQ multiplex PCR was the method, and the copy in TCRdb shows in-frame clones only, minus some. The sample records fewer than 300,000 clones, around 87% being singletons. The sequencing here drew on peripheral blood, taken in a trial of Ad26.COV2.S vaccine versus placebo. The receptor set was obtained from a person between 18 and 59 years old who received the Ad26.COV2.S COVID-19 vaccine or a placebo. Each CDR3 is given with its conserved first and last residue. The order of the fields is clone size, D gene, CDR3 length, J gene, V gene, CDR3 DNA, CDR3 protein. A D gene is named only where the DNA matches it firmly. The size entry is marked missing in some rows and otherwise reads once, few, many or a size class.

abundance: once; d_gene: NA; len: 13; j_gene: TRBJ2-2; v_gene: TRBV7-9; CDR3nt: TGTGCCAGCAGCTTAGCCCCCCCCGGGGAGCTGTTTTTT; CDR3aa: CASSLAPPGELFF
abundance: NA; d_gene: NA; len: 15; j_gene: TRBJ2-7; v_gene: TRBV7-9; CDR3nt: TGTGCCAGCAGTTCCGCTTGGACGGCTCTCTACGAGCAGTACTTC; CDR3aa: CASSSAWTALYEQYF
abundance: NA; d_gene: TRBD1; len: 18; j_gene: TRBJ1-4; v_gene: TRBV10-2; CDR3nt: TGCGCCAGCAGTGCCCTCGGGATGGGACAGACAACTAATGAAAAACTGTTTTTT; CDR3aa: CASSALGMGQTTNEKLFF
abundance: NA; d_gene: NA; len: 17; j_gene: TRBJ1-1; v_gene: TRBV6-2/TRBV6-3; CDR3nt: TGTGCCAGCAGTTCCACTTCCACCTTTCGGGGGTACACTGAAGCTTTCTTT; CDR3aa: CASSSTSTFRGYTEAFF
abundance: NA; d_gene: NA; len: 15; j_gene: TRBJ1-3; v_gene: TRBV5-5; CDR3nt: TGTGCCAGCAGCTTGGGGGGAGACAGGAGGAACACCATATATTTT; CDR3aa: CASSLGGDRRNTIYF
abundance: once; d_gene: NA; len: 16; j_gene: TRBJ2-2; v_gene: TRBV5-1; CDR3nt: TGCGCCAGTCACCTGGCAGCGGGTGCGAACACCGGGGAGCTGTTTTTT; CDR3aa: CASHLAAGANTGELFF
abundance: NA; d_gene: NA; len: 13; j_gene: TRBJ1-6; v_gene: TRBV6-5; CDR3nt: TGTGCCAGCAGACCCACGAGTAATTCACCCCTCCACTTT; CDR3aa: CASRPTSNSPLHF
abundance: NA; d_gene: NA; len: 14; j_gene: TRBJ2-3; v_gene: TRBV7-2; CDR3nt: TGTGCCAGCAGCTTAGAACGGCGGACAGATACGCAGTATTTT; CDR3aa: CASSLERRTDTQYF
abundance: NA; d_gene: TRBD1; len: 16; j_gene: TRBJ2-7; v_gene: TRBV6-2/TRBV6-3; CDR3nt: TGTGCCAGCAGTTACTTTGCGGACAGGGGAACCTACGAGCAGTACTTC; CDR3aa: CASSYFADRGTYEQYF
abundance: NA; d_gene: NA; len: 15; j_gene: TRBJ2-1; v_gene: TRBV18; CDR3nt: TGTGCCAGCTCACAAGGGGTTGTCTCCTACAATGAGCAGTTCTTC; CDR3aa: CASSQGVVSYNEQFF
abundance: NA; d_gene: NA; len: 15; j_gene: TRBJ1-2; v_gene: TRBV11-2; CDR3nt: TGTGCCAGCAGCTTAGATCGGGTATCAAACTATGGCTACACCTTC; CDR3aa: CASSLDRVSNYGYTF
abundance: NA; d_gene: NA; len: 15; j_gene: TRBJ1-5; v_gene: TRBV27; CDR3nt: TGTGCCAGCAGTCCGTATGACCCCGGCCCTCAGCCCCAGCATTTT; CDR3aa: CASSPYDPGPQPQHF
abundance: NA; d_gene: NA; len: 16; j_gene: TRBJ2-3; v_gene: TRBV4-2; CDR3nt: TGTGCCAGCAGCCAAGATAGGGGGGGGCGGGTAGATACGCAGTATTTT; CDR3aa: CASSQDRGGRVDTQYF
abundance: NA; d_gene: TRBD1; len: 17; j_gene: TRBJ1-4; v_gene: TRBV4-2; CDR3nt: TGTGCCAGCAGCCAAGCCACCACCGGGACAGGGCAGGAAAAACTGTTTTTT; CDR3aa: CASSQATTGTGQEKLFF
abundance: once; d_gene: TRBD2; len: 17; j_gene: TRBJ2-5; v_gene: TRBV28; CDR3nt: TGTGCCAGCAGTTTAATGGTTCCGACTAGCCGAAAAGAGACCCAGTACTTC; CDR3aa: CASSLMVPTSRKETQYF
abundance: NA; d_gene: NA; len: 14; j_gene: TRBJ1-1; v_gene: TRBV3-1/TRBV3-2; CDR3nt: TGTGCCAGCAGCCAGGTTCGGGGCAACACTGAAGCTTTCTTT; CDR3aa: CASSQVRGNTEAFF
abundance: NA; d_gene: NA; len: 14; j_gene: TRBJ1-1; v_gene: TRBV9; CDR3nt: TGTGCCAGCAGCGTACTGGGGCAGAACACTGAAGCTTTCTTT; CDR3aa: CASSVLGQNTEAFF
abundance: NA; d_gene: NA; len: 14; j_gene: TRBJ1-2; v_gene: TRBV10-3; CDR3nt: TGTGCCATCAGTGAGTCTCGGGACATCTATGGCTACACCTTC; CDR3aa: CAISESRDIYGYTF
abundance: NA; d_gene: NA; len: 17; j_gene: TRBJ2-1; v_gene: TRBV11-2; CDR3nt: TGTGCCAGCAGCTTAGCTTTTTATCAGGGTCCCTACAATGAGCAGTTCTTC; CDR3aa: CASSLAFYQGPYNEQFF
abundance: once; d_gene: NA; len: 15; j_gene: TRBJ1-4; v_gene: TRBV30; CDR3nt: TGTGCCTGGACCCGGATGGTTCAACCTAATGAAAAACTGTTTTTT; CDR3aa: CAWTRMVQPNEKLFF
abundance: NA; d_gene: NA; len: 12; j_gene: TRBJ1-2; v_gene: TRBV3-1/TRBV3-2; CDR3nt: TGTGCCAGCAGCCAGACTCTAAGTGGCTACACCTTC; CDR3aa: CASSQTLSGYTF
abundance: few; d_gene: NA; len: 15; j_gene: TRBJ2-6; v_gene: TRBV3-1/TRBV3-2; CDR3nt: TGTGCCAGCAGCCAGACGAACCCTGGGGCCAACGTCCTGACTTTC; CDR3aa: CASSQTNPGANVLTF
abundance: NA; d_gene: NA; len: 12; j_gene: TRBJ1-5; v_gene: TRBV6-6; CDR3nt: TGTGCCAGCAGTTATGGAGATCAGCCCCAGCATTTT; CDR3aa: CASSYGDQPQHF
abundance: once; d_gene: NA; len: 15; j_gene: TRBJ2-7; v_gene: TRBV7-9; CDR3nt: TGTGCCAGCAGCTCCCACGAAACTATAGGCTACGAGCAGTACTTC; CDR3aa: CASSSHETIGYEQYF
abundance: NA; d_gene: NA; len: 15; j_gene: TRBJ1-2; v_gene: TRBV18; CDR3nt: TGTGCCAGCTCACCCACCAGGGGACAAGGCTATGGCTACACCTTC; CDR3aa: CASSPTRGQGYGYTF
abundance: NA; d_gene: NA; len: 14; j_gene: TRBJ1-1; v_gene: TRBV30; CDR3nt: TGTGCCTGGAGTGATCTAGCGGGAGGCACTGAAGCTTTCTTT; CDR3aa: CAWSDLAGGTEAFF
abundance: NA; d_gene: TRBD2; len: 15; j_gene: TRBJ2-7; v_gene: TRBV7-2; CDR3nt: TGTGCCAGCAGCTTGGCAGCGGGGGGTGTGTACGAGCAGTACTTC; CDR3aa: CASSLAAGGVYEQYF
abundance: NA; d_gene: NA; len: 15; j_gene: TRBJ2-2; v_gene: TRBV5-4; CDR3nt: TGTGCCAGCAGCCCTGGGGGGGCCGACACCGGGGAGCTGTTTTTT; CDR3aa: CASSPGGADTGELFF
abundance: NA; d_gene: TRBD2; len: 17; j_gene: TRBJ2-5; v_gene: TRBV5-1; CDR3nt: TGCGCCAGCAGCCCCCCGGCTAGCGGGAACCCCCAAGAGACCCAGTACTTC; CDR3aa: CASSPPASGNPQETQYF
abundance: NA; d_gene: NA; len: 13; j_gene: TRBJ1-5; v_gene: TRBV12-3/TRBV12-4; CDR3nt: TGTGCCAGCAGTTCTGCGGGGGATCAGCCCCAGCATTTT; CDR3aa: CASSSAGDQPQHF
abundance: NA; d_gene: NA; len: 13; j_gene: TRBJ1-5; v_gene: TRBV29-1; CDR3nt: TGCAGCGTTGTGGAACGGAGGGATCAGCCCCAGCATTTT; CDR3aa: CSVVERRDQPQHF
abundance: NA; d_gene: NA; len: 13; j_gene: TRBJ2-5; v_gene: TRBV11-3; CDR3nt: TGTGCCAGCAGCACTAGTGTACAAGAGACCCAGTACTTC; CDR3aa: CASSTSVQETQYF
abundance: NA; d_gene: NA; len: 13; j_gene: TRBJ2-3; v_gene: TRBV5-6; CDR3nt: TGTGCCAGCAGCCCCCCAAGCACAGATACGCAGTATTTT; CDR3aa: CASSPPSTDTQYF
abundance: NA; d_gene: NA; len: 13; j_gene: TRBJ1-1; v_gene: TRBV5-1; CDR3nt: TGCGCCAGCACCTCAGGGTTAAACACTGAAGCTTTCTTT; CDR3aa: CASTSGLNTEAFF
abundance: NA; d_gene: TRBD1; len: 13; j_gene: TRBJ1-2; v_gene: TRBV10-3; CDR3nt: TGTGCCAACGCTGAAGAAGACAGGGATGGCTACACCTTC; CDR3aa: CANAEEDRDGYTF
abundance: NA; d_gene: TRBD1; len: 14; j_gene: TRBJ2-2; v_gene: TRBV3-1/TRBV3-2; CDR3nt: TGTGCCAGCAGCGACAGGGGTCTTACCGGGGAGCTGTTTTTT; CDR3aa: CASSDRGLTGELFF
abundance: NA; d_gene: NA; len: 12; j_gene: TRBJ2-1; v_gene: TRBV7-9; CDR3nt: TGTGCCAGCAGCTTAGATTGGGGTGAGCAGTTCTTC; CDR3aa: CASSLDWGEQFF